These T cell receptor beta chains were read from a single sample in a study of beta chain features in type 1 diabetes. Profiled with immunoSEQ multiplex PCR; TCRdb holds only in-frame clones, not every one. The table shows about 230,000 clones, with around 9.6% occurring only once. The sample taken for sequencing was naive CD4+ T cells from blood. These receptors all stem from a young woman in good health. Each CDR3 is given with its conserved first and last residue. The D gene is left open where the match is weak. Expanded clones are given a class, and other clones once, few, many or no size at all.

clone_size	v_call	j_call	d_call	cdr3_aa	cdr3_nt
NA	TRBV6-4	TRBJ1-1	TRBD1	CASRLDRADTEAFF	TGTGCCAGCAGGCTCGACAGGGCTGACACTGAAGCTTTCTTT
few	TRBV5-4	TRBJ2-5	NA	CASSPVGGPRETQYF	TGTGCCAGCAGCCCAGTAGGAGGGCCCCGCGAGACCCAGTACTTC
NA	TRBV27	TRBJ1-2	TRBD1	CARQQGGRYGYTF	TGTGCCAGACAACAGGGGGGAAGGTATGGCTACACCTTC
many	TRBV7-9	TRBJ2-5	NA	CASSHLVLSRVETQYF	TGTGCCAGCAGCCACCTCGTCCTGAGTAGAGTGGAGACCCAGTACTTC
few	TRBV2	TRBJ2-7	TRBD2	CASSAVPGLAGLSSYEQYF	TGTGCCAGCAGTGCGGTACCGGGACTAGCGGGGCTGAGCTCCTACGAGCAGTACTTC
few	TRBV11-2	TRBJ1-2	NA	CASSIARHYGYTF	TGTGCCAGCAGCATAGCGCGCCACTATGGCTACACCTTC
NA	TRBV9	TRBJ2-1	NA	CASSVGSRAYNEQFF	TGTGCCAGCAGCGTAGGGTCCAGGGCCTACAATGAGCAGTTCTTC
NA	TRBV27	TRBJ2-1	TRBD2	CASSKLAGAGGNEQFF	TGTGCCAGCAGCAAACTAGCGGGAGCGGGTGGGAATGAGCAGTTCTTC
NA	TRBV2	TRBJ2-3	TRBD2	CASRTGGRTDTQYF	TGTGCCAGCAGGACGGGGGGGCGGACAGATACGCAGTATTTT
NA	TRBV5-1	TRBJ2-1	NA	CASSTAQGSEQFF	TGCGCCAGCAGCACGGCCCAGGGGAGTGAGCAGTTCTTC
few	TRBV19	TRBJ2-2	NA	CASSPVGQGAGELFF	TGTGCCAGTAGTCCCGTAGGGCAGGGCGCCGGGGAGCTGTTTTTT
NA	TRBV5-4	TRBJ2-3	TRBD2	CASSWTSGRDTQYF	TGTGCCAGCAGCTGGACTAGCGGGAGAGATACGCAGTATTTT
few	TRBV5-1	TRBJ1-3	TRBD1	CASTPATTGAGNTIYF	TGCGCCAGCACCCCGGCCACGACAGGGGCTGGAAACACCATATATTTT
few	TRBV30	TRBJ1-4	NA	CAWSSTLGTNEKLFF	TGTGCCTGGAGTTCAACCCTAGGAACTAATGAAAAACTGTTTTTT
many	TRBV7-2	TRBJ2-7	TRBD1	CASSADRYTYEQYF	TGTGCCAGCAGCGCGGACAGGTATACCTACGAGCAGTACTTC
few	TRBV6-1	TRBJ2-3	TRBD1	CASSDGAGGADTQYF	TGTGCCAGCAGTGATGGGGCAGGGGGCGCAGATACGCAGTATTTT
many	TRBV7-2	TRBJ1-2	NA	CASSLGQVVRGYTF	TGTGCCAGCAGCTTAGGACAGGTTGTACGAGGCTACACCTTC
NA	TRBV7-2	TRBJ2-3	NA	CASSLDRLAAISTDTQYF	TGTGCCAGCAGCTTAGACCGTCTAGCAGCTATTAGCACAGATACGCAGTATTTT
few	TRBV13	TRBJ2-3	TRBD2	CASSTNSGGTDTQYF	TGTGCCAGCAGCACTAATAGCGGGGGAACAGATACGCAGTATTTT
many	TRBV30	TRBJ2-1	TRBD2	CAWTSVSGSLGAYNEQFF	TGTGCCTGGACCAGTGTTAGCGGGAGTCTGGGGGCATACAATGAGCAGTTCTTC
few	TRBV27	TRBJ1-2	TRBD1	CASSFTYRGPRGYTF	TGTGCCAGCAGTTTCACTTACAGGGGCCCACGCGGCTACACCTTC
NA	TRBV28	TRBJ2-4	TRBD2	CASSKGLAGGTLLRKNIQYF	TGTGCCAGCAGTAAGGGACTAGCGGGGGGGACGCTACTTCGAAAAAACATTCAGTACTTC
NA	TRBV6-5	TRBJ2-5	TRBD1	CASSPGGTVETQYF	TGTGCCAGCAGCCCCGGTGGGACAGTAGAGACCCAGTACTTC
few	TRBV25-1	TRBJ1-2	NA	CASSEYGQAYGYTF	TGTGCCAGCAGTGAATATGGGCAGGCCTATGGCTACACCTTC
NA	TRBV6-5	TRBJ1-5	NA	CASSLNVGVSNQPQHF	TGTGCCAGCAGTTTAAATGTGGGAGTAAGCAATCAGCCCCAGCATTTT
NA	TRBV2	TRBJ1-2	NA	CASSDPANYGYTF	TGTGCCAGCAGTGATCCCGCTAACTATGGCTACACCTTC
NA	TRBV5-1	TRBJ2-7	TRBD1	CASSLGQGAAYEQYF	TGCGCCAGCAGCTTGGGACAGGGGGCCGCCTACGAGCAGTACTTC
few	TRBV5-1	TRBJ2-1	NA	CASSLARRDEQFF	TGCGCCAGCAGCTTGGCCCGGAGGGATGAGCAGTTCTTC
NA	TRBV5-1	TRBJ2-3	NA	CASSHTDTREDTQYF	TGCGCCAGCAGCCATACAGACACCAGGGAAGATACGCAGTATTTT
NA	TRBV6-5	TRBJ1-2	TRBD1	CASSKGTATNYGYTF	TGTGCCAGCAGCAAAGGGACAGCCACTAACTATGGCTACACCTTC
few	TRBV7-9	TRBJ2-7	TRBD1	CASRYGQGAYEQYF	TGTGCCAGCAGATACGGACAGGGGGCCTACGAGCAGTACTTC
NA	TRBV27	TRBJ2-7	TRBD2	CASSSLTSGRVEQYF	TGTGCCAGCAGTTCCCTTACTAGCGGGAGGGTCGAGCAGTACTTC
few	TRBV2	TRBJ1-3	NA	CASSVGGNTIYF	TGTGCCAGCAGTGTCGGAGGCAACACCATATATTTT
few	TRBV27	TRBJ2-2	NA	CASSLSHSSTGELFF	TGTGCCAGCAGTTTATCCCACAGCAGCACCGGGGAGCTGTTTTTT
few	TRBV10-3	TRBJ1-5	TRBD1	CATSEGQGNQPQHF	TGTGCCACCTCCGAAGGACAGGGGAATCAGCCCCAGCATTTT
NA	TRBV6-5	TRBJ2-7	TRBD2	CASSSRLAGYEQYF	TGTGCCAGCAGTTCCCGACTAGCGGGATACGAGCAGTACTTC
few	TRBV15	TRBJ1-1	TRBD1	CATSRETGSTEAFF	TGTGCCACCAGCAGAGAGACAGGGTCCACTGAAGCTTTCTTT
many	TRBV7-9	TRBJ2-1	TRBD2	CASSRLAGEAEQFF	TGTGCCAGCAGCCGACTAGCGGGAGAGGCTGAGCAGTTCTTC